The present T cell receptor (beta chain) was sequenced within a study of OX40 agonist ivuxolimab in advanced cancers. About the full investigation: Ivuxolimab was a fully human IgG2 agonistic monoclonal antibody targeting the costimulatory receptor OX40 (CD134). Partial responses were achieved by three dose-escalation patients, of whom one had hepatocellular carcinoma and two had cutaneous melanoma. A male proportion of about 79% and a mean age of approximately 61 years, ranging from roughly 23 to 79, were recorded for the dose-escalation cohort. Of the approximately 50 patients in dose escalation, about 20 had hepatocellular carcinoma, about 15 had melanoma, 9 had renal cell carcinoma and 9 had head and neck cancer. The paper covers the monotherapy dose-escalation part of the phase I ivuxolimab trial, which included N ≈ 50 patients. Patients were allowed to have had prior anti-PD-1, anti-PD-L1 or anti-CTLA-4 therapy, and 40% of the dose-escalation patients had been treated with checkpoint inhibitors. The point of sequencing TCRbeta in the periphery was to test whether ivuxolimab changed TCR sequence diversity and drove clonal T-cell expansion. Intravenous ivuxolimab was administered to patients every 2 weeks at six dose levels: 0.01, 0.1, 0.3, 1.5, 3 and 10 mg/kg. The paper as a whole reports these results and caveats: In partial responders in the 0.1-3.0 mg/kg groups, normalized peripheral clonal expansion was found to be among the lowest, especially among CD8+ T cells. At doses from 0.1 to 3.0 mg/kg, clonal expansion was seen in both CD4+ and CD8+ blood T cells between baseline and week 6. On average, CD8+ T cells showed more expanded clones than CD4+ T cells after ivuxolimab. The antigen specificity of the clonally expanded peripheral T cells was not determined. Low levels of normalized T-cell clonal expansion were also seen in some patients who did not respond.

To sequence the TCRbeta CDR3 region, genomic DNA was isolated from the sorted cells. TCRbeta CDR3 regions were sequenced using the immunoSEQ Assay. In TCRdb, the immuneACCESS table is reduced to in-frame sequences with V and J assigned. These tables do not hold every clone; where another copy was compared, an unresolved V gene accounts for under half, and the others remain unexplained. For this sample the table gives about 50,000 clones, of which 88% were detected only once. In total, the top ten clones hold about 3.7% of the sample. The germline V gene provides CDR1 KGHSH and CDR2 LQKENI. The CDR3 numbers 13 residues from cysteine through phenylalanine. Of all the DNA, just the CDR3 is kept, 39 bases in frame from base 1. As for this clone: Its antigen specificity is not known. One base away there is no much larger clone; base qualities are not given.

The trial excluded patients who had a history of autoimmune disease or who were on systemic immunosuppression. Peripheral blood for TCR sequencing was collected from all dose cohorts at baseline, on cycle 4 day 1, and on cycle 7 day 1. Samples came from an open-label, multicenter, first-in-human phase I dose-escalation trial of ivuxolimab. Adults with locally advanced or metastatic melanoma, renal cell carcinoma, hepatocellular carcinoma or head and neck squamous cell carcinoma were enrolled in the trial. CD4+ and CD8+ T cells were sorted separately from peripheral blood before TCR sequencing. This specimen was CD4+ or CD8+ T cells sorted from blood, taken in a trial of the OX40 agonist ivuxolimab. The chain is made from TRBV18 and TRBJ2-5, with the D gene call left open. The better agreement between TRBJ2-7 and the DNA end casts doubt on the J call. This TCR came from an adult with an advanced solid tumor such as melanoma, head and neck, liver or kidney cancer. Read as DNA, the sequence is TGTGCCAGCTCACCACCGAACTACTACGAGCAGTACTTC. It codes for CASSPPNYYEQYF.